This T cell receptor (beta chain) is drawn from a study of cytomegalovirus exposure and HLA in healthy donors. Overall study findings and caveats: Sequencing likely produced, as an artifact, a cluster of highly shared sequence variants. Upon later analysis, HLA-associated TCR beta chains proved more clonally expanded than other, equally common chains. A later look showed TCR association rates differing by HLA locus, highest for DRB1 and lowest for HLA-C.

With regard to this clone: Its specificity is unknown.

The CDR3 has 13 residues. PCR primers comprised 60 Vbeta and 13 Jbeta primers. The data were produced by immunoSEQ multiplex PCR, yet TCRdb's version contains in-frame clones alone and is incomplete. The table records approximately 150,000 clones, around four fifths of them present only once. The rearrangement uses TRBV12-1 and TRBJ1-1; the listed D gene, TRBD1, was not tested against the DNA. TRBV12-1 has pseudogene status. Sequenced: PBMCs. The sequence came from a woman aged 40 to 55 in good health and CMV-seronegative. The CDR3, as DNA: TGTGCCAGCAGCTTTCACAGGGGGGCTGAAGCTTTCTTT. Amino acid sequence: CASSFHRGAEAFF.